This T cell receptor beta chain is drawn from a study of T-cell reconstitution after alpha-beta-depleted transplantation in children. The sample holds a few counts of this clonotype. Antigen: not known. Study observations and caveats: The authors attributed T-cell counts and diversity one year after transplant mostly to newly produced T cells. Approximately two months post-transplant, alpha-beta T cells reportedly originated from several hundred expanded graft clones.

Preparation of the TCRbeta library was carried out with unique molecular identifiers. TCRdb redid the calling of the PCR reads with MiXCR, one entry per CDR3 protein. The profile covers about 310,000 distinct CDR3 sequences, with 20% to 30% appearing a single time and roughly 9.7% taken by the ten largest. After removal of 1 base from V and 4 bases from J, the junction contained 5 bases not matched to a gene. The CDR3 contains 17 residues. Germline CDR1 reads SGHTA; CDR2 reads FQGNSA. The clonotype comes from a male patient aged 10 to 17 who had a stem cell transplant for acute lymphoblastic leukemia, so the T cells may come from the graft donor. The specimen was PBMCs, mostly from graft donor cells, collected 180 days after TCRalphabeta/CD19-depleted stem cell transplant. The chain carries TRBV7-2 and TRBJ2-1; the match to TRBD2 covers 12 bases. CDR3 bases: TGTGCCAGCAGCTTAGGACTAGCGGGAGTTAATTACAATGAGCAGTTCTTC. This encodes CASSLGLAGVNYNEQFF.